This T cell receptor (beta chain) was obtained from a study of cytomegalovirus exposure and HLA in healthy donors. Primers: 60 Vbeta forward and 13 Jbeta reverse. The method was immunoSEQ multiplex PCR; TCRdb's version includes in-frame clones alone and lacks a portion of them. The table lists roughly 100,000 clones, about 70% of them singletons. The CDR3 has 18 residues. Looked up from germline, CDR1 is LNHDA and CDR2 is SQIVND (reference sequence). J gave up 4 bases and V 5 bases, and 15 bases lay outside the gene matches. The sequence came from a woman between 35 and 50 years old in good health and CMV-seronegative. This chain joins TRBV19 and TRBJ1-5; 9 bases fit TRBD1. The sample comprised PBMCs. The CDR3 spells CASSYPYAGTGRNQPQHF. DNA for the CDR3: TGTGCCAGTAGTTATCCCTACGCCGGGACAGGGCGTAATCAGCCCCAGCATTTT.